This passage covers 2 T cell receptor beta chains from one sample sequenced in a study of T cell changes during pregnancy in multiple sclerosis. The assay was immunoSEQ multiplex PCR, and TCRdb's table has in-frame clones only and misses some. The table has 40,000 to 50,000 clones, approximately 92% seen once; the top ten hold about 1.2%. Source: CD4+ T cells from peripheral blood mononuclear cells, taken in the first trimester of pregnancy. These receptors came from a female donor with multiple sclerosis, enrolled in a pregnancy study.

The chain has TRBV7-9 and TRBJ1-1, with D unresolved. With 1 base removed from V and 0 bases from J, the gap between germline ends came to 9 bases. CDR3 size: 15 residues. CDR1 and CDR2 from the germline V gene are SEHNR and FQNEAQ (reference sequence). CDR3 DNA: TGTGCCAGCAGCTTAGATATGTCAGTGAACACTGAAGCTTTCTTT. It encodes CASSLDMSVNTEAFF.

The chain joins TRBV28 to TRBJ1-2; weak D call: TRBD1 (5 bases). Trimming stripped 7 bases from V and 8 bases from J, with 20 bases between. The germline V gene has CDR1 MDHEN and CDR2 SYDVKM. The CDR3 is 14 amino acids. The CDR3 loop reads CASTTLGGERGYTF. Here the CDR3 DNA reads TGTGCCAGCACCACCCTGGGGGGGGAGAGAGGCTACACCTTC.